This TCR beta chain emerged from a study of human T cells and chemical hapten exposure. Time point noted: pre-sensitization, week 0. The treatment was: therapeutic diphenylcyclopropenone sensitization with weekly scalp DPC. TCRdb fed the RACE reads into MiXCR, producing one record per CDR3 protein. The sample shows around 250,000 distinct CDR3 sequences, about 8.6% of them seen only once. The CDR3 totals 18 residues. From germline, CDR1 is LGHNA and CDR2 YNFKEQ. The V gene end was trimmed by 0 bases and the J gene end by 1 base; junction bases not matched to a gene: 4. This clonotype was seen repeatedly, ten times or more.

The clonotype originates from a woman between 35 and 50 years old with alopecia areata. Some clones in this sample may be carry-over from other donors' samples. The rearrangement links TRBV4-2 to TRBJ2-3; 13 nucleotides agree with TRBD2. The sequenced sample was whole blood, obtained in connection with sensitization to the hapten diphenylcyclopropenone (DPC). CDR3 in DNA: TGTGCCAGCAGCCAAGAACTAGCGGGAGGGATGGGCACAGATACGCAGTATTTT. This translates into CASSQELAGGMGTDTQYF.